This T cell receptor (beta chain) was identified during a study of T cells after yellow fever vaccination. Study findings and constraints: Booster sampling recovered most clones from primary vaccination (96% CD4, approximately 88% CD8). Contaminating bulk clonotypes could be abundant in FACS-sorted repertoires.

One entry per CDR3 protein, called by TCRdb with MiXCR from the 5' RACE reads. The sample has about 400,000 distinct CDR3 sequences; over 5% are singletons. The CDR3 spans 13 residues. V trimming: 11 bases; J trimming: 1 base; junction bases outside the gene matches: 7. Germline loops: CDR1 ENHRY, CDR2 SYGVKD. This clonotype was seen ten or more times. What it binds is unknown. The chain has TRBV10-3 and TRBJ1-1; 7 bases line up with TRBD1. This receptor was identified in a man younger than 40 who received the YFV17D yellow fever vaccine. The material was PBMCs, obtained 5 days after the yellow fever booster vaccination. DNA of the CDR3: TGTGCCGCCGCCGGGACAGAGAACACTGAAGCTTTCTTT. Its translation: CAAAGTENTEAFF.